The entry below describes one T cell receptor (beta chain). Followed over time, Seattle patients had been enrolled while infection was active. This entry comes from a study of blood T cell repertoires in COVID-19. Study at large: Researchers got acute and convalescent COVID-19 samples from the United States, Italy and Spain. The analysed material was cDNA or gDNA that came from T cells, B-cell-depleted T cells, or PBMCs.

As originally analysed: From reference gene primer amplification, estimates of nucleated cell counts were derived. The data were produced by immunoSEQ multiplex PCR, yet TCRdb's version contains in-frame clones alone and is incomplete. For V, J and clone size, that table is used; D and trimming come from the DNA. The sample consists of a few hundred thousand clones, roughly 84% of them appearing once. The sequencing sample was made of peripheral blood. The sequence was obtained from a person in their 70s with COVID-19, enrolled during active disease.

CDR3 region: CASSVSGANYGYTF. The CDR3 nucleotides read TGCGCCAGCAGCGTCTCAGGCGCTAACTATGGCTACACCTTC. The rearrangement uses TRBV5-1 and TRBJ1-2, with D unresolved. Germline-derived CDR1 and CDR2 are SGHRS and YFSETQ. This CDR3 has 14 amino acids. The ends were cut back, 4 bases at V and 0 bases at J, with 10 bases in the middle.